Below are 17 T cell receptor beta chains sequenced from a single sample in a study of CD8+ T cells in alopecia areata. Reverse transcribed after extraction, RNA yielded cDNA as the sequencing template. Clones were read by immunoSEQ multiplex PCR, and TCRdb kept only the in-frame ones, dropping some. The table shows under 200,000 clones, with about 60% occurring only once. Treatment: oral pan-JAK inhibitor, 5-10 mg twice daily. Source: CD4+ T cells sorted from blood, taken at week 24, from a patient treated with tofacitinib. These receptors came from a human donor with alopecia areata.

The J gene is TRBJ2-5, the V gene TRBV29-1; D call uncertain. Germline V CDR1 and CDR2: SQVTM, ANQGSEA. This CDR3 spans 13 amino acids. V lost 1 base, J lost 7 bases, and 13 bases lay in between. The CDR3 spells CSVEGRTVSTQYF. CDR3 nucleotide sequence: TGCAGCGTTGAAGGGCGAACAGTATCGACCCAGTACTTC.

This clone appeared a few times. The CDR3 is CASSYAGTGSYEQYF. The CDR3 nucleotides read TGTGCCAGCAGTTACGCCGGGACAGGGTCCTACGAGCAGTACTTC. V gene TRBV6-5 combines with J gene TRBJ2-7; 9 positions match TRBD1. CDR3 length: 15 amino acids. Looked up from germline, CDR1 is MNHEY and CDR2 is SVGAGI. With V trimmed by 2 bases and J by 1 base, 3 bases remained unmatched.

This chain joins TRBV30 and TRBJ2-1; no clear D gene. CDR3 length: 17 amino acids. V dropped 0 bases and J dropped 0 bases, with 15 bases sitting between them. CDR1 is GTSNPN, CDR2 SVGIG, per germline (reference sequence). Written as DNA, the CDR3 is TGTGCCTGGAGTGTACACTTGGCATTAAGCTCCTACAATGAGCAGTTCTTC. It codes for CAWSVHLALSSYNEQFF.

J is TRBJ1-2 and V is TRBV10-3; the D gene is possibly TRBD1 (5 bases). V gave up 4 bases and J gave up 8 bases, with 20 bases separating them. Germline-derived CDR1 and CDR2 are ENHRY and SYGVKD. CDR3 length equals 15 residues. The CDR3 sequence: CAISADSGPVTGYTF. CDR3 in DNA: TGTGCCATCAGTGCGGATTCGGGGCCAGTCACCGGCTACACCTTC.

This clone was picked up one time. DNA of the CDR3: TGTGCCTGGGACCCAGGGGGGGGCCGCGAGCAGTACTTC. Its protein is CAWDPGGGREQYF. The rearrangement links TRBV30 to TRBJ2-7, with D perhaps being TRBD1 or TRBD2 (7 bases each). Trimming cost V 5 bases and J 6 bases, with 17 bases left between them. The CDR3 is 13 residues long. CDR1 and CDR2 from the germline V gene are GTSNPN and SVGIG (reference sequence).

The chain is built from TRBV19 and TRBJ2-7; the D gene is possibly TRBD2 (5 bases). The CDR3 is 14 amino acids. Trimming stripped 3 bases from V and 4 bases from J, with 13 bases between. Germline CDR1 is LNHDA and CDR2 is SQIVND (reference sequence). Here the CDR3 reads CASSMSGNQYEQYF. CDR3 sequence (DNA): TGTGCCAGTAGTATGTCCGGGAACCAGTACGAGCAGTACTTC.

The gene calls are TRBV29-1 and TRBJ2-2, with 9 bases fitting TRBD1. Germline V gene data show CDR1 as SQVTM and CDR2 as ANQGSEA. Losses at the gene ends were 6 bases for V and 0 bases for J; bases not matched to a gene: 2. The CDR3 consists of 14 residues. CDR3 amino acids: CSVGTGTNTGELFF. The CDR3 DNA follows: TGCAGCGTGGGGACAGGGACGAACACCGGGGAGCTGTTTTTT.

This clone was seen only a few times. The chain joins TRBV7-2 to TRBJ2-5; no clear D. Trimming left V 3 bases short and J 4 bases short, with 12 bases between. The CDR3 is 14 residues long. CDR1 and CDR2 from the germline V gene are SGHTA and FQGNSA. The CDR3 loop is CASSLAAVGETQYF. The CDR3 DNA is TGTGCCAGCAGCTTGGCGGCCGTCGGAGAGACCCAGTACTTC.

This chain links TRBV20-1 with TRBJ1-2, with D perhaps matching TRBD1 (5 bases). With 7 bases removed from V and 8 bases from J, the gap between germline ends came to 14 bases. The length of the CDR3 is 11 residues. Germline values: CDR1 DFQATT, CDR2 SNEGSKA (reference sequence). CDR3 protein: CSGPGFSGYTF. CDR3 bases: TGCAGTGGCCCAGGGTTTTCGGGCTACACCTTC.

This clone has a handful of counts. The J gene is TRBJ1-1, the V gene TRBV9; D might be TRBD1 (5 bases). With 4 bases removed from V and 4 bases from J, the gap between germline ends came to 17 bases. Per germline, CDR1 SGDLS and CDR2 YYNGEE. The CDR3 contains 15 residues. CDR3 coding DNA: TGTGCCAGCAGCCCCTTGGTGGGGGTGAGCACTGAAGCTTTCTTT. It is translated as CASSPLVGVSTEAFF.

The rearrangement joins TRBV5-1 to TRBJ2-2; no reliable D call. The V end was cut by 0 bases, the J end by 9 bases, with 18 bases between. This CDR3 contains 16 residues. The germline V gene encodes CDR1 SGHRS and CDR2 YFSETQ. This CDR3 reads CASSLASGLRTRELFF. DNA for the CDR3: TGCGCCAGCAGCTTGGCGAGTGGCCTGCGGACCCGGGAGCTGTTTTTT.

The chain couples TRBV15 to TRBJ1-5; D unresolved. CDR3 size: 13 residues. V shed 0 bases and J shed 8 bases, with 8 bases lying between them. Germline V lookup: CDR1 LNHNV, CDR2 YYDKDF (reference sequence). The CDR3 bases are TGTGCCACCAGCAGAGATCCCCGCGAGCCCCAGCATTTT. It specifies CATSRDPREPQHF.

The chain uses TRBV6-5 and TRBJ1-1; D is ambiguous. V lost 1 base, J lost 4 bases, and 16 bases lay in between. CDR1 and CDR2 from the germline V gene are MNHEY and SVGAGI. This CDR3 is 16 amino acids long. For the CDR3, the DNA is TGTGCCAGCAGTTACTTAAAATCGGGAGTGGGCACTGAAGCTTTCTTT. Protein product: CASSYLKSGVGTEAFF.

The V and J genes are TRBV27 and TRBJ1-2; D is perhaps TRBD1 (5 bases). The CDR3 is 15 amino acids. CDR1 and CDR2 (germline): MNHEY, SMNVEV (reference sequence). V shed 4 bases and J shed 0 bases, with 12 bases lying between them. CDR3 amino acids: CASSSRQQANYGYTF. CDR3 nucleotide sequence: TGTGCCAGCAGTTCCCGACAGCAAGCTAACTATGGCTACACCTTC.

The V call is TRBV23-1, the J call TRBJ2-7; possible D gene TRBD2, 6 bases. TRBV23-1 belongs to the ORF category, with a function that is uncertain. This CDR3 is built from 12 residues. V shed 5 bases and J shed 5 bases, with 10 bases lying between them. The CDR3 sequence is CASSSGPHEQYF. DNA of the CDR3: TGCGCCAGCAGTAGCGGGCCCCACGAGCAGTACTTC.

J is TRBJ1-2 and V is TRBV6-1, with a tentative D call TRBD1 (6 bases). CDR1 is MNHNS, CDR2 SASEGT, per germline. Trimming shortened V by 6 bases and J by 4 bases, and 15 bases separated the two germline ends. This CDR3 has 14 residues. DNA of the CDR3: TGTGCCAGCAGACGCATCAGGGGAGGCTATGGCTACACCTTC. As protein: CASRRIRGGYGYTF.

The V and J genes are TRBV23-1 and TRBJ2-5; D possibly corresponds to TRBD2 (5 bases). TRBV23-1 belongs to the ORF category, with a function that is uncertain. Trimming removed 4 bases from V and 5 bases from J, with 23 bases in between. This CDR3 is built from 17 residues. The CDR3 here is CASSPRPGTDVGETQYF. The CDR3 region has the DNA TGCGCCAGCAGTCCCCGACCGGGAACGGACGTCGGGGAGACCCAGTACTTC.